The 30 T cell receptor beta chains presented below share a single source sample, sequenced in a study of blood T cell repertoires in COVID-19. Profiling relied on immunoSEQ multiplex PCR, and the TCRdb table lists in-frame clones only, not all of them. There are 100,000 to 150,000 clones in the sample; about 88% occur only once, and over 1% lies in the top ten. Input material: peripheral blood. These TCRs come from a woman older than 75 with acute or convalescent COVID-19.

J is TRBJ1-1 and V is TRBV6-5, with 11 bases that match TRBD1. The V and J ends lost 5 bases and 6 bases, in that order; junction bases with no gene match: 5. Germline assignment: CDR1 MNHEY and CDR2 SVGAGI. The CDR3 consists of 14 residues. CDR3 protein: CASSRPGQGAEAFF. CDR3 DNA: TGTGCCAGCAGTAGACCGGGACAGGGGGCTGAAGCTTTCTTT.

V is TRBV2 and J is TRBJ2-2; no firm D call. The CDR3 length is 13 residues. V gave up 4 bases and J gave up 1 base, with 4 bases separating them. Germline V gene data show CDR1 as SNHLY and CDR2 as FYNNEI. Here the CDR3 reads CASSVENTGELFF. The CDR3 coding sequence is TGTGCCAGCAGTGTAGAGAACACCGGGGAGCTGTTTTTT.

V usage is TRBV6-2 or TRBV6-3 and J usage is TRBJ2-1, with 8 positions matching TRBD2. Germline values: CDR1 MNHEY, CDR2 SVGEGT. The CDR3 contains 15 residues. V was pared by 1 base and J by 4 bases, with 3 bases of the junction left unmatched. Here the CDR3 reads CASSYLSGGYNEQFF. CDR3 nucleotide sequence: TGTGCCAGCAGTTACTTGAGCGGGGGTTACAATGAGCAGTTCTTC.

V usage is TRBV2 and J usage is TRBJ2-1, with TRBD1 matching over 9 bases. This CDR3 spans 13 amino acids. Germline V gene data show CDR1 as SNHLY and CDR2 as FYNNEI. The CDR3 loop is CALRDRVKDEQFF. The CDR3 DNA sequence: TGTGCACTCCGGGACAGGGTCAAGGATGAGCAGTTCTTC.

Turning to this clone: One end of the junction does not line up with germline, which may come from a read error. The chain has TRBV7-8 and TRBJ2-3; weak D call: TRBD2 (7 bases). Germline CDR1 and CDR2: SGHVS and FQNEAQ. CDR3 length: 12 amino acids. CDR3 sequence: CASSLGGRDTDF. CDR3 bases: TGTGCCAGCAGCTTAGGGGGGAGGGACACGGATTTT.

The chain joins TRBV7-9 to TRBJ1-2; no firm D call. V was pared by 5 bases and J by 1 base, with 5 bases between. CDR1 SEHNR and CDR2 FQNEAQ come from the germline V gene (reference sequence). The CDR3 sequence is 12 residues long. The chain's CDR3 is CASSPVNYGYTF. The CDR3 DNA sequence: TGTGCCAGCAGCCCAGTTAACTATGGCTACACCTTC.

The V call is TRBV15, the J call TRBJ1-1; D is perhaps TRBD1 (5 bases). Looked up from germline, CDR1 is LNHNV and CDR2 is YYDKDF (reference sequence). Between the trimmed V and J ends, which lost 0 bases and 10 bases, there was a span of 18 bases. This CDR3 has 15 residues. The CDR3 DNA follows: TGTGCCACCAGCAGAGACCTGGCAGGGTTGATGGGAGCTTTCTTT. As protein: CATSRDLAGLMGAFF.

The chain links TRBV7-2 to TRBJ1-3; a weak D match, TRBD1 (5 bases). There are 14 residues in the CDR3. Per the germline V gene, CDR1 is SGHTA and CDR2 is FQGNSA. V shed 0 bases and J shed 6 bases, with 9 bases lying between them. The DNA of the CDR3 is TGTGCCAGCAGCTTAGCAGGAGGGACAAACACCATATATTTT. This codes for CASSLAGGTNTIYF.

The V and J genes are TRBV6-1 and TRBJ2-3, with TRBD2 identical over 13 bases. Per the germline V gene, CDR1 is MNHNS and CDR2 is SASEGT. CDR3 length: 19 residues. V lost 1 base to trimming and J lost 0 bases; unmatched junction nucleotides: 7. CDR3 sequence (DNA): TGTGCCAGCAGTGAAGGGGGACTAGCGGGGTACACTAGCACAGATACGCAGTATTTT. Translation gives CASSEGGLAGYTSTDTQYF.

Details on this clone: The same CDR3 can be traced to other DNA sequences in this sample. The CDR3 DNA is TGTGCCAGCAGCAAGCCGGGACAGGGTGTCTACGAGCAGTACTTC. Residues: CASSKPGQGVYEQYF. The rearrangement joins TRBV28 to TRBJ2-7; 9 bases agree with TRBD1. This CDR3 region has 15 residues. The V and J ends lost 6 bases and 3 bases, in that order; junction bases with no gene match: 9. The germline V gene encodes CDR1 MDHEN and CDR2 SYDVKM. The whole variable domain, filled in from reference TRBV28 and TRBJ2-7, reads DVKVTQSSRYLVKRTGEKVFLECVQDMDHENMFWYRQDPGLGLRLIYFSYDVKMKEKGDIPEGYSVSREKKERFSLILESASTNQTSMYLCASSKPGQGVYEQYFGPGTRLTVT.

The gene calls are TRBV18 and TRBJ1-1, with TRBD1 matching 9 bases. There are 16 residues in the CDR3. Germline V gene data show CDR1 as KGHSH and CDR2 as LQKENI. The trim removed 6 bases at V and 2 bases at J, leaving 10 bases unmatched. The CDR3 loop reads CASSPRPTGGNTEAFF. The CDR3 nucleotides read TGTGCCAGCTCTCCGCGGCCTACAGGGGGCAACACTGAAGCTTTCTTT.

Written as DNA, the CDR3 is TGTGCTGCAACAGGATCCTATGGCTACACCTTC. This translates into CAATGSYGYTF. The chain links TRBV28 to TRBJ1-2, with D maybe TRBD1 (5 bases). The CDR3 has 11 amino acids. Per the germline V gene, CDR1 is MDHEN and CDR2 is SYDVKM.

V is TRBV27 and J is TRBJ1-5; possibly TRBD1 for D (6 bases). The CDR3 is 16 residues long. CDR1 and CDR2 from the germline V gene are MNHEY and SMNVEV (reference sequence). Between the trimmed V and J ends, which lost 2 bases and 0 bases, there was a span of 11 bases. As DNA, the CDR3 is TGTGCCAGCAGTTTAACCGGGACACCTAGCAATCAGCCCCAGCATTTT. It encodes CASSLTGTPSNQPQHF.

This chain joins TRBV2 and TRBJ1-2, with unresolved D. This CDR3 has 15 residues. V was pared by 1 base and J by 1 base, with 10 bases between. From germline, CDR1 is SNHLY and CDR2 FYNNEI. In DNA, the CDR3 is TGTGCCAGCAGTGAAGGCTCCCGGGGTAACTATGGCTACACCTTC. It yields the protein CASSEGSRGNYGYTF.

The chain links TRBV4-1 to TRBJ2-7; 10 positions match TRBD2. The CDR3 contains 16 residues. V gave up 1 base and J gave up 1 base; unmatched junction bases: 4. CDR1 and CDR2 (germline): MGHRA, YSYEKL. This CDR3 reads CASSQAGTSVSYEQYF. The CDR3 nucleotides are TGCGCCAGCAGCCAAGCCGGGACTAGCGTATCCTACGAGCAGTACTTC.

CDR3 region: CASSLGSTRRETQYF. Written as DNA, the CDR3 is TGTGCCAGCAGCTTAGGAAGTACGAGGCGGGAGACCCAGTACTTC. The chain has TRBV7-2 and TRBJ2-5; the D is unclear. CDR3 size: 15 residues. With 1 base removed from V and 5 bases from J, the gap between germline ends came to 14 bases. Germline V gives CDR1 SGHTA, CDR2 FQGNSA.

Notes on this clone: A far more abundant clone sits one base away, making this likely a read error. Other nucleotide sequences from this sample produce the same CDR3. The chain joins TRBV12-3 or TRBV12-4 to TRBJ1-1; no definite D call. V gave up 1 base and J gave up 1 base, with 4 bases separating them. The CDR3 spans 13 residues. The DNA for the CDR3 is TGTGCCAGCAGTTTAGGGGCGAACACTGAAGCTTTCTTT. Amino acid sequence: CASSLGANTEAFF.

The chain links TRBV6-1 to TRBJ2-7, with a tentative D call TRBD1 (5 bases). Germline CDR1 and CDR2: MNHNS and SASEGT. V lost 2 bases to trimming and J lost 3 bases, with 11 bases between them. This CDR3 is 14 amino acids long. CDR3 sequence (DNA): TGTGCCAGCAGTGAACAGGGCAGGAGCTACGAGCAGTACTTC. This sequence encodes CASSEQGRSYEQYF.

The J gene is TRBJ2-2, the V gene TRBV7-2; 9 bases line up with TRBD2. Germline values: CDR1 SGHTA, CDR2 FQGNSA. This CDR3 is built from 15 residues. Trimming took 2 bases from V and 6 from J; bases not matched to a gene: 4. CDR3 region: CASSLYSGGPGELFF. For the CDR3, the DNA is TGTGCCAGCAGCTTATATAGCGGGGGTCCCGGGGAGCTGTTTTTT.

The chain uses TRBV5-4 and TRBJ2-3, with 7 bases fitting TRBD1. The length of the CDR3 is 14 residues. Germline assignment: CDR1 SGHNT and CDR2 YYREEE (reference sequence). V dropped 1 base and J dropped 5; count of bases not matched to a gene: 4. DNA for the CDR3: TGTGCCAGCAGCTTGTTAGGGGGCGTAGATACGCAGTATTTT. Translated: CASSLLGGVDTQYF.

V and J are TRBV19 and TRBJ2-6; TRBD1 matches 9 bases. In germline, CDR1 is LNHDA, CDR2 SQIVND (reference sequence). The CDR3 is 16 amino acids. V was pared by 6 bases and J by 4 bases, with 7 bases of the junction left unmatched. CDR3 nucleotides: TGTGCCAGTAGGGGGACAGGGCAGAGCGGGGCCAACGTCCTGACTTTC. Residues: CASRGTGQSGANVLTF.

This chain connects TRBV18 to TRBJ2-7; maybe TRBD2 (6 bases). CDR3 length equals 14 residues. CDR1 KGHSH and CDR2 LQKENI come from the germline V gene. Trimming left V 1 base short and J 6 bases short, with 13 bases between. The CDR3 sequence: CASSPLLDGGEQYF. The CDR3 region has the DNA TGTGCCAGCTCACCACTCCTAGACGGGGGCGAGCAGTACTTC.

This chain links TRBV5-6 with TRBJ2-2, with D possibly matching TRBD2 (6 bases). V was pared by 1 base and J by 5 bases, with 9 bases between. The germline gives CDR1 SGHDT, CDR2 YYEEEE. The CDR3 spans 14 residues. CDR3 sequence reads: CASSLIAGTGELFF. As DNA, the CDR3 is TGTGCCAGCAGCTTGATTGCGGGAACCGGGGAGCTGTTTTTT.

The V and J genes are TRBV23-1 and TRBJ2-7; TRBD1 is a possible D gene (6 bases). TRBV23-1 is known as an ORF, though its function is uncertain. The CDR3 totals 17 residues. V shed 2 bases and J shed 0 bases, with 17 bases lying between them. CDR3 residues: CASSQIARGPSSYEQYF. The CDR3, as DNA: TGCGCCAGCAGTCAAATCGCCAGGGGACCCAGCTCCTACGAGCAGTACTTC.

The rearrangement joins TRBV5-6 to TRBJ1-2, with 9 bases lining up with TRBD1. The germline gives CDR1 SGHDT, CDR2 YYEEEE. The CDR3 loop spans 16 amino acids. V shed 3 bases, J shed 2 bases, and the junction held 8 bases outside the gene matches. CDR3 in amino acids: CASSSDRGLPNYGYTF. The CDR3 nucleotides read TGTGCCAGCAGCTCGGACAGGGGCCTACCAAACTATGGCTACACCTTC.

This chain links TRBV19 with TRBJ2-1, with 7 nucleotides matching TRBD2. V was clipped by 1 base and J by 7 bases; unmatched bases: 7. Looked up from germline, CDR1 is LNHDA and CDR2 is SQIVND (reference sequence). The CDR3 runs to 15 residues. The CDR3 nucleotides read TGTGCCAGTAGTATAGCCGGACTAGATGTTAATGAGCAGTTCTTC. It codes for CASSIAGLDVNEQFF.

V gene TRBV29-1 combines with J gene TRBJ1-5; D gene unclear. The V and J ends lost 7 bases and 1 base respectively, with 14 bases between them. Germline V gene sequence: CDR1 SQVTM, CDR2 ANQGSEA. The CDR3 extends over 14 amino acids. The CDR3 sequence is CSAAVGWSNQPQHF. In DNA form, the CDR3 reads TGCAGCGCTGCGGTAGGTTGGAGCAATCAGCCCCAGCATTTT.

This rearrangement joins TRBV4-1 to TRBJ2-7; 7 positions agree with TRBD1. Germline V CDR1 and CDR2: MGHRA, YSYEKL. CDR3 size: 15 residues. The trim removed 2 bases at V and 3 bases at J, leaving 7 bases unmatched. CDR3 sequence (DNA): TGCGCCAGCAGCCAATTTCAGGGGGTTCACTACGAGCAGTACTTC. Its protein is CASSQFQGVHYEQYF.

The chain carries TRBV4-3 and TRBJ2-1; the match to TRBD2 covers 7 bases. CDR3 length: 16 residues. Germline V lookup: CDR1 LGHNA, CDR2 YSLEER. J lost 3 bases, V lost 0 bases, and 5 bases had no gene match. The CDR3 loop is CASSQDQRGNYNEQFF. CDR3 in DNA: TGCGCCAGCAGCCAAGATCAGCGGGGCAACTACAATGAGCAGTTCTTC.

The chain links TRBV9 to TRBJ1-2, with 7 bases lining up with TRBD1. V shed 0 bases and J 7 bases; nucleotides not matched to a gene: 3. Germline CDR1 is SGDLS and CDR2 is YYNGEE. The CDR3 has 13 amino acids. CDR3 residues: CASSVVTGSGYTF. CDR3 in DNA: TGTGCCAGCAGCGTAGTGACAGGGAGTGGCTACACCTTC. Full variable domain (missing parts from reference TRBV9 and TRBJ1-2): DSGVTQTPKHLITATGQRVTLRCSPRSGDLSVYWYQQSLDQGLQFLIQYYNGEERAKGNILERFSAQQFPDLHSELNLSSLELGDSALYFCASSVVTGSGYTFGSGTRLTVV.